This T cell receptor beta chain was captured in a study of T-cell reconstitution after alpha-beta-depleted transplantation in children. The CDR3 totals 16 residues. With 2 bases removed from V and 6 bases from J, the gap between germline ends came to 20 bases. The V gene's germline CDR1 is MNHEY and CDR2 SVGEGT. Library preparation (for TCRbeta) was performed with unique molecular identifiers. Via MiXCR, TCRdb re-called the PCR reads, giving one row per CDR3 protein. This repertoire shows 230,000 or so distinct CDR3 sequences, around 12% found once; its top ten account for 2% to 3%. This sequence joins TRBV6-2 or TRBV6-3 and TRBJ2-7; a weak D match, TRBD1 (5 bases). The sequenced sample was PBMCs from the stem cell graft donor, obtained from the stem cell graft. The receptor comes from a human donor who donated a stem cell graft to a child with acute lymphoblastic leukemia. CDR3 amino acids: CASSYATGDWLVEQYF. The CDR3 bases are TGTGCCAGCAGTTACGCCACAGGAGATTGGTTGGTCGAGCAGTACTTC.